What follows is one TCR beta chain and its context. Its antigen is not known. This specimen belongs to a study of vaccination effects on CD4 cells after COVID-19. Sequencing followed a ViraFEST assay step that expanded antigen-specific CD4+ T cells with viral peptide pools. Upon completion of more than eight days in culture, CD4+ T cells were isolated. Participants completed two doses of the BNT162b2 or mRNA-1273 vaccine. Peptides at roughly 10 ug/ml and IL-2 at 9 to 10 IU/ml were added to approximately 2 million PBMC per well. Generated by immunoSEQ multiplex PCR, the TCRdb table keeps only in-frame clones and is missing some. The sample consists of around 30,000 clones, roughly two thirds of them appearing once. This TCR was sampled from a human donor who received a COVID-19 vaccine. The sequencing used CD4+ T cells from PBMCs cultured with HCoV-229E spike peptides, collected after COVID-19 vaccination.

CDR3 amino acids: CASSFGGQAALAFF. CDR3 DNA: TGCGCCAGCAGCTTCGGAGGGCAGGCAGCCCTAGCTTTCTTT. This chain joins TRBV5-1 and TRBJ1-1; D ambiguous. Per germline, CDR1 SGHRS and CDR2 YFSETQ. V shed 2 bases and J shed 10 bases, with 18 bases lying between them. This CDR3 contains 14 residues.